The clone carrying this T cell receptor beta chain has only a few counts. The CDR3 has 12 amino acids. The ends were cut back, 7 bases at V and 11 bases at J, with 17 bases in the middle. Germline V gives CDR1 MGHDK, CDR2 SYGVNS. This entry is derived from a study of beta chain features in type 1 diabetes. Turning to the study itself: Healthy donors resembled patients in age, gender and cell yields.

The study reverse transcribed the entire isolated RNA, so it sequenced expressed TCRB transcripts. The assay was immunoSEQ multiplex PCR, and TCRdb's table has in-frame clones only and misses some. The repertoire has around 300,000 clones, approximately 8.1% of them found once; the top ten carry 1%. J is TRBJ1-1 and V is TRBV25-1; D remains ambiguous. This receptor was identified in a woman younger than 35 in good health. Sample: central memory CD4+ T cells from blood. CDR3 amino acids: CASKADLRGAFF. CDR3 DNA sequence: TGTGCCAGCAAAGCGGATTTAAGAGGCGCTTTCTTT.